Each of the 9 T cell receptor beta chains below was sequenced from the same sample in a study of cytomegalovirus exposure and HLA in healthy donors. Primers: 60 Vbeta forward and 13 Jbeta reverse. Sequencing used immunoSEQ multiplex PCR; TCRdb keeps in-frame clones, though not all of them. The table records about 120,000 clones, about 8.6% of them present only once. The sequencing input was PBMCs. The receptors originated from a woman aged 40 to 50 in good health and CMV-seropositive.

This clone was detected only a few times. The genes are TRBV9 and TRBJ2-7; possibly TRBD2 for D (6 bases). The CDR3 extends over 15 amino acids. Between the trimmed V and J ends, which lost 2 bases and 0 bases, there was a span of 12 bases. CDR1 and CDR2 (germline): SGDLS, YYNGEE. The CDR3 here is CASSVTRDSSYEQYF. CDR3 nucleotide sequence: TGTGCCAGCAGCGTTACCCGGGACTCCTCCTACGAGCAGTACTTC.

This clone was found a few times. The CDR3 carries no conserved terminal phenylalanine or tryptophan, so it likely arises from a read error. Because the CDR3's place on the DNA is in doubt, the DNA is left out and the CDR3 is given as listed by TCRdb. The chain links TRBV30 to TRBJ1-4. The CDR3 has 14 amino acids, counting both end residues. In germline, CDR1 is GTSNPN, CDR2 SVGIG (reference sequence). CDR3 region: CAWSPGDRNEKMFL.

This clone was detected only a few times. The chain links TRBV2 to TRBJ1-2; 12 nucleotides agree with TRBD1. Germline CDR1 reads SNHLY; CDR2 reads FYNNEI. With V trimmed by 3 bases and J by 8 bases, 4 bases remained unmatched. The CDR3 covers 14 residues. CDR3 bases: TGTGCCAGCAGTGAGGGACAGGGGGCTTACGGCTACACCTTC. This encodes CASSEGQGAYGYTF.

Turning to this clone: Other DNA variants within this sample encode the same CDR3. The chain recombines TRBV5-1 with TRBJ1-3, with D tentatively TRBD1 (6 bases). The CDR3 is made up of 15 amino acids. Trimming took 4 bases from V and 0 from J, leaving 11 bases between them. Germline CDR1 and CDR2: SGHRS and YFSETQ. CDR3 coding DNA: TGCGCCAGCAGCGAGACAGGTCTCTCTGGAAACACCATATATTTT. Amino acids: CASSETGLSGNTIYF.

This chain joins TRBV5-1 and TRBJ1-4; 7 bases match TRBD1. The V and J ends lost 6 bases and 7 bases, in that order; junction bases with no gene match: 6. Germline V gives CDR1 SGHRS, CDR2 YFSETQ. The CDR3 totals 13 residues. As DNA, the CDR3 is TGCGCCAGCAAAATACGACAGGGTGAAAAACTGTTTTTT. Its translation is CASKIRQGEKLFF. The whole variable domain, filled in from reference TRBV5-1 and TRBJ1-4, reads KAGVTQTPRYLIKTRGQQVTLSCSPISGHRSVSWYQQTPGQGLQFLFEYFSETQRNKGNFPGRFSGRQFSNSRSEMNVSTLELGDSALYLCASKIRQGEKLFFGSGTQLSVL.

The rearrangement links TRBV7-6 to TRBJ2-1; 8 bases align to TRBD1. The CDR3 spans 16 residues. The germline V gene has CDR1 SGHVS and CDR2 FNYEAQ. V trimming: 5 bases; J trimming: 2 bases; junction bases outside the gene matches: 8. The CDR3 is CASSPTRQGPYNEQFF. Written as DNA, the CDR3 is TGTGCCAGCAGCCCCACCCGACAGGGGCCCTACAATGAGCAGTTCTTC.

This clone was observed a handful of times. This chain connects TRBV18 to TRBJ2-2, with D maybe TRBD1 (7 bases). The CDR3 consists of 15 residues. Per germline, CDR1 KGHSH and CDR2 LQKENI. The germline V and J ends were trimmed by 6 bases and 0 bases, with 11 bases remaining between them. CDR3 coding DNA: TGTGCCAGCTCCCGCGGGACAGCGAACACCGGGGAGCTGTTTTTT. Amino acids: CASSRGTANTGELFF.

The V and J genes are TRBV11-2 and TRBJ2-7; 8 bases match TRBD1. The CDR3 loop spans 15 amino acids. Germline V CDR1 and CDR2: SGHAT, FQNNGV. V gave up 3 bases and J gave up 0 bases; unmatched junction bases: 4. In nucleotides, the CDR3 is TGTGCCAGCAGCTTGGGACAGGATGTCTCCTACGAGCAGTACTTC. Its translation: CASSLGQDVSYEQYF. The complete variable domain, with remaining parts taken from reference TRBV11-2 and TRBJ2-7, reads EAGVAQSPRYKIIEKRQSVAFWCNPISGHATLYWYQQILGQGPKLLIQFQNNGVVDDSQLPKDRFSAERLKGVDSTLKIQPAKLEDSAVYLCASSLGQDVSYEQYFGPGTRLTVT.

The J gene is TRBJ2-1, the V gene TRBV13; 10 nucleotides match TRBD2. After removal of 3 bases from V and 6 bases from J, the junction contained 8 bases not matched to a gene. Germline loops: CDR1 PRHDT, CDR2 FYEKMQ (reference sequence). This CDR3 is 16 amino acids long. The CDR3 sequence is CASSFSAGGPGNEQFF. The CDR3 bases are TGTGCCAGCAGCTTCTCAGCGGGGGGGCCGGGCAATGAGCAGTTCTTC.